This T cell receptor beta chain came from a study of graft-versus-host responses after intestinal transplantation. Study-level results: Association was observed between peak circulating GvH clone levels and early post-transplant HvG declines.

Worth noting for this clone: What it binds is unknown.

Clones were read by immunoSEQ multiplex PCR, and TCRdb kept only the in-frame ones, dropping some. The sample has about 40,000 clones; more than 85% are singletons. The source was PBMCs, collected roughly 780 days after intestinal transplantation. The sequence came from a human patient who received an intestinal transplant, so some T cells may come from the graft donor.

The CDR3, as DNA: TGTGCCAGAAGCAGGGCTAAGGTGGATACGCAGTATTTT. Its translation: CARSRAKVDTQYF. V is TRBV2 and J is TRBJ2-3; D perhaps matches TRBD1 (5 bases). The germline V gene encodes CDR1 SNHLY and CDR2 FYNNEI. The CDR3 runs to 13 residues. V lost 9 bases and J 6 bases, leaving 16 bases between the germline ends.